The next 30 T cell receptor beta chains were all read from a single sample in a study of blood T cells in healthy people across ages. Then a second PCR, running roughly 7 to 11 cycles, was carried out with a sample-barcoded 5' primer and a J-beta primer mix. TCRdb used MiXCR to reprocess the 5' RACE reads, holding one entry per CDR3 protein. The profile shows hundreds of thousands of distinct CDR3 sequences, around 42% of them singletons. The sequencing input was blood. These receptors were obtained from a man aged 55 to 70 in good health.

The chain recombines TRBV6-5 with TRBJ2-1; TRBD2 matches at 15 bases. The V and J ends lost 2 bases and 8 bases, in that order; junction bases with no gene match: 4. Germline-derived CDR1 and CDR2 are MNHEY and SVGAGI. The CDR3 is made up of 16 amino acids. The CDR3 is CASSYRTSGGAYEQFF. The CDR3 coding sequence is TGTGCCAGCAGTTACAGGACTAGCGGGGGGGCGTATGAGCAGTTCTTC.

This clonotype has just a few counts. A read error may produce the germline difference seen at one junction end. V is TRBV20-1 and J is TRBJ2-1; possible D gene TRBD1, 5 bases. Germline V gives CDR1 DFQATT, CDR2 SNEGSKA (reference sequence). CDR3 length: 13 residues. CDR3 residues: CSADSDSYNEQFF. CDR3 sequence (DNA): TGCAGTGCAGACAGCGACTCCTACAATGAGCAGTTCTTT.

The chain carries TRBV20-1 and TRBJ2-7, with 8 positions matching TRBD1. The better agreement between TRBJ2-4 and the DNA end casts doubt on the J call. From germline, CDR1 is DFQATT and CDR2 SNEGSKA (reference sequence). The CDR3 loop spans 12 amino acids. The CDR3 spells CSAPTGVDIQYF. The CDR3 DNA reads as TGCAGTGCGCCGACAGGGGTCGACATTCAGTACTTC.

There are a few counts of this clonotype. The chain employs TRBV6-5 and TRBJ1-2; a weak D match, TRBD1 (6 bases). This CDR3 comprises 14 residues. Germline V lookup: CDR1 MNHEY, CDR2 SVGAGI. V dropped 0 bases and J dropped 6 bases, with 11 bases sitting between them. CDR3 coding DNA: TGTGCCAGCAGTTACTCTCAGGGGATCAATGGCTACACCTTC. Translating gives CASSYSQGINGYTF.

The rearrangement links TRBV12-3 or TRBV12-4 to TRBJ2-2; 7 nucleotides agree with TRBD1. CDR3 length: 15 residues. J was trimmed by 6 bases and V by 2 bases; bases with no gene match: 6. DNA for the CDR3: TGTGCCAGCAGTTTAAGGGACAGAATGGCCGGGGAGCTGTTTTTT. Protein sequence: CASSLRDRMAGELFF.

This clonotype was counted ten times or more. The CDR3 spells CSGGYDYEQYF. The CDR3 bases are TGCAGCGGGGGTTACGACTACGAGCAGTACTTC. The V call is TRBV29-1, the J call TRBJ2-7; D remains unclear. The germline V gene has CDR1 SQVTM and CDR2 ANQGSEA. The length of the CDR3 is 11 residues. The V end was cut by 7 bases, the J end by 3 bases, with 10 bases between.

The chain is built from TRBV27 and TRBJ2-4; D is uncertain. The CDR3 runs to 14 residues. V dropped 0 bases and J dropped 7 bases, with 10 bases sitting between them. CDR1 is MNHEY and CDR2 is SMNVEV in the germline V gene (reference sequence). The CDR3, as DNA: TGTGCCAGCAGTTTATCATCCCTTATGAACATTCAGTACTTC. This gives the protein CASSLSSLMNIQYF.

With respect to this clonotype: A read error may account for a junction end that differs from germline. J is TRBJ2-1 and V is TRBV11-2, with 8 bases identical to TRBD1. The V gene's germline CDR1 is SGHAT and CDR2 FQNNGV. The CDR3 runs 15 residues. The CDR3 DNA is TGTGCCGGCAGCTTATTGGACAGGGATCACAATGAGCAGTTCTTC. Its translation: CAGSLLDRDHNEQFF.

A few counts support this clonotype. The gene calls are TRBV30 and TRBJ2-6; TRBD2 is a possible D gene (5 bases). The V gene lost 7 bases and the J gene lost 2 bases, with 12 bases spanning the gap. Germline-derived CDR1 and CDR2 are GTSNPN and SVGIG (reference sequence). CDR3 length: 14 residues. CDR3 sequence (DNA): TGTGCCTCCACGGCGGGCGCTGGGGCCAACGTCCTGACTTTC. Encoded protein: CASTAGAGANVLTF.

J is TRBJ2-7 and V is TRBV6-1; perhaps TRBD2 as D (5 bases). The CDR3 has 17 residues. The germline V gene encodes CDR1 MNHNS and CDR2 SASEGT. V gave up 6 bases and J gave up 2 bases, with 23 bases separating them. CDR3 bases: TGTGCCAGCAGCCCGCGGATGGGAGCCCGGGCTCCCTACGAGCAGTACTTC. This encodes CASSPRMGARAPYEQYF.

This clonotype was observed a handful of times. The chain is built from TRBV7-2 and TRBJ1-5, with 8 nucleotides matching TRBD1. Unmatched junction bases numbered 6, after V lost 2 bases and J lost 0 bases. CDR1 is SGHTA, CDR2 FQGNSA, per germline. The CDR3 runs to 17 residues. The CDR3 reads CASSLPRTGNSNQPQHF. The CDR3 DNA sequence: TGTGCCAGCAGCTTACCCCGGACAGGGAATAGCAATCAGCCCCAGCATTTT.

The chain employs TRBV5-1 and TRBJ2-6; D unclear. The V gene's germline CDR1 is SGHRS and CDR2 YFSETQ. This CDR3 region has 14 residues. The V and J ends lost 6 bases and 4 bases respectively, with 11 bases between them. CDR3 coding DNA: TGCGCCAGCATCCCGACACTAGGGGCCAACGTCCTGACTTTC. This sequence encodes CASIPTLGANVLTF. Using reference TRBV5-1 and TRBJ2-6 for the parts outside the CDR3, the full variable domain is KAGVTQTPRYLIKTRGQQVTLSCSPISGHRSVSWYQQTPGQGLQFLFEYFSETQRNKGNFPGRFSGRQFSNSRSEMNVSTLELGDSALYLCASIPTLGANVLTFGAGSRLTVL.

This sequence joins TRBV11-2 and TRBJ1-2, with no clear D. V was clipped by 5 bases and J by 8 bases, with 15 bases between them. Looked up from germline, CDR1 is SGHAT and CDR2 is FQNNGV. The CDR3 loop spans 13 amino acids. The CDR3 nucleotides are TGTGCCAGCAGCATGTTGGGGTCCGGGGGCTACACCTTC. It codes for CASSMLGSGGYTF.

This clonotype was counted only a few times. The genes are TRBV2 and TRBJ2-1; TRBD2 aligns across 7 bases. V shed 6 bases and J 4 bases; nucleotides not matched to a gene: 6. This CDR3 is 14 amino acids long. From germline, CDR1 is SNHLY and CDR2 FYNNEI. The CDR3 sequence: CASSNSGGYNEQFF. The CDR3 bases are TGTGCCAGCAGCAATTCGGGGGGTTACAATGAGCAGTTCTTC.

This clonotype was seen once. The rearrangement links TRBV12-3 or TRBV12-4 to TRBJ2-3; D gene ambiguous. The CDR3 totals 17 residues. Trimming took 6 bases from V and 2 from J, leaving 21 bases between them. This CDR3 reads CASSTLGPFEPTDTQYF. The CDR3 DNA sequence: TGTGCCAGCAGCACATTAGGGCCCTTCGAACCCACAGATACGCAGTATTTT.

In nucleotides, the CDR3 is TGTGCCAGCAGCGCCAAATGGATTAATGAGCAGTACTTC. This gives the protein CASSAKWINEQYF. The V call is TRBV7-2, the J call TRBJ2-7; D is uncertain. Deletions cut 5 bases from V and 7 bases from J, with 15 bases between. The germline gives CDR1 SGHTA, CDR2 FQGNSA. CDR3 size: 13 residues.

This clonotype turned up a few times. As DNA, the CDR3 is TGTGCCACCAGCAGAGATAGTAATACAGGGGTGGGCAATCAGCCCCAGCATTTT. Translating it yields CATSRDSNTGVGNQPQHF. The gene calls are TRBV15 and TRBJ1-5; 7 nucleotides align to TRBD1. V shed 0 bases and J 2 bases; nucleotides not matched to a gene: 10. Germline CDR1 is LNHNV and CDR2 is YYDKDF (reference sequence). CDR3 length: 18 amino acids.

For this clonotype: This may be a read error: a much more frequent sequence differs by one nucleotide. The rearrangement uses TRBV4-1 and TRBJ2-4; D is undetermined. This CDR3 has 12 amino acids. V gave up 2 bases and J gave up 15 bases, with 14 bases separating them. Germline CDR1 and CDR2: MGHRA and YSYEKL. As DNA, the CDR3 is TGCGCCAGCAGCCAACGGACCTACGAGCGGTACTTC. Residues: CASSQRTYERYF.

This clonotype has only a few counts. J is TRBJ2-5 and V is TRBV14, with a tentative D call TRBD2 (6 bases). The J call is uncertain, as TRBJ2-7 better fits the DNA end. Germline V gene lookup returns CDR1 SGHDN and CDR2 FVKESK. The length of the CDR3 is 12 residues. CDR3 bases: TGTGCCAGCAACCACGGGGGATCCGAGCAGTACTTC. Translated: CASNHGGSEQYF.

The J gene is TRBJ2-4, the V gene TRBV4-3, with D unresolved. Germline-derived CDR1 and CDR2 are LGHNA and YSLEER. V was pared by 3 bases and J by 0 bases, with 12 bases between. The CDR3 spans 16 residues. CDR3: CASSQVLELAKNIQYF. CDR3 nucleotide sequence: TGCGCCAGCAGCCAGGTCTTAGAACTAGCCAAAAACATTCAGTACTTC.

This clonotype was observed a single time. The rearrangement links TRBV9 to TRBJ1-4, with 9 bases that match TRBD1. V lost 4 bases and J lost 7; bases outside the gene matches: 8. The CDR3 contains 15 residues. Germline V gene data show CDR1 as SGDLS and CDR2 as YYNGEE. CDR3 in DNA: TGTGCCAGCAGCAGCGGGACAGGGTTAAGTGAAAAACTGTTTTTT. It codes for CASSSGTGLSEKLFF.

The chain recombines TRBV6-2 or TRBV6-3 with TRBJ2-1; TRBD2 matches at 7 bases. V lost 6 bases to trimming and J lost 0 bases; unmatched junction nucleotides: 8. The CDR3 contains 16 residues. Germline-derived CDR1 and CDR2 are MNHEY and SVGEGT. The CDR3 is CASRGSGLSSYNEQFF. The DNA for the CDR3 is TGTGCCAGCAGGGGTAGCGGGCTGAGCTCCTACAATGAGCAGTTCTTC.

The chain is built from TRBV29-1 and TRBJ2-5; D is possibly TRBD2 (5 bases). V was clipped by 5 bases and J by 1 base, with 8 bases between them. The CDR3 consists of 12 residues. Germline V gene data show CDR1 as SQVTM and CDR2 as ANQGSEA. The CDR3 region is CSVMEAQETQYF. The CDR3 bases are TGCAGCGTTATGGAGGCCCAAGAGACCCAGTACTTC.

Regarding this clonotype: One end of the junction does not line up with germline, which may come from a read error. The chain combines TRBV29-1 with TRBJ2-3, with 7 bases aligning to TRBD1. This CDR3 contains 14 residues. Germline CDR1 reads SQVTM; CDR2 reads ANQGSEA. CDR3: CSVGQGKGSDAQYF. CDR3 DNA sequence: TGCAGCGTTGGACAGGGTAAGGGGTCAGATGCGCAGTATTTT.

This clonotype was seen only a few times. V gene TRBV10-3 combines with J gene TRBJ2-3; maybe TRBD2 (7 bases). CDR3 size: 16 residues. Trimming took off 6 bases at V and 8 bases at J, with 24 bases between the two ends. Germline CDR1 ENHRY, CDR2 SYGVKD. The DNA for the CDR3 is TGTGCCATCAGGGCGGCGGCGGGGGCCGATCGAGGTACGCAGTATTTT. It encodes CAIRAAAGADRGTQYF.

V usage is TRBV9 and J usage is TRBJ2-7; D is undetermined. V lost 0 bases and J lost 3, with 10 bases in between. This CDR3 has 14 amino acids. Germline V gene data show CDR1 as SGDLS and CDR2 as YYNGEE. CDR3 DNA: TGTGCCAGCAGCGTAGGGGCAGGTAACTACGAGCAGTACTTC. Translation: CASSVGAGNYEQYF.

This chain connects TRBV9 to TRBJ2-5; 7 nucleotides line up with TRBD1. CDR3 length equals 16 residues. Germline lookup yields CDR1 SGDLS and CDR2 YYNGEE. V lost 3 bases to trimming and J lost 5 bases; unmatched junction nucleotides: 13. The CDR3 coding sequence is TGTGCCAGCAGCGCCTTCCCACAGGGGCCGGGGGAGACCCAGTACTTC. It specifies CASSAFPQGPGETQYF. Full variable domain (outside the CDR3, taken from reference TRBV9 and TRBJ2-5): DSGVTQTPKHLITATGQRVTLRCSPRSGDLSVYWYQQSLDQGLQFLIQYYNGEERAKGNILERFSAQQFPDLHSELNLSSLELGDSALYFCASSAFPQGPGETQYFGPGTRLLVL.

This rearrangement joins TRBV5-1 to TRBJ2-4; tentative D call: TRBD1 (6 bases). V gave up 4 bases and J gave up 8 bases, with 25 bases separating them. Germline V gene data show CDR1 as SGHRS and CDR2 as YFSETQ. The CDR3 loop spans 17 amino acids. CDR3 bases: TGCGCCAGCAGCCCCTACCGACAGGAATCTCCCGCGGACATTCAGTACTTC. Amino acids: CASSPYRQESPADIQYF. Drawing the rest from reference TRBV5-1 and TRBJ2-4, the complete variable domain is KAGVTQTPRYLIKTRGQQVTLSCSPISGHRSVSWYQQTPGQGLQFLFEYFSETQRNKGNFPGRFSGRQFSNSRSEMNVSTLELGDSALYLCASSPYRQESPADIQYFGAGTRLSVL.

The gene calls are TRBV11-2 and TRBJ2-5; possibly TRBD2 for D (6 bases). Trimming stripped 0 bases from V and 3 bases from J, with 11 bases between. Looked up from germline, CDR1 is SGHAT and CDR2 is FQNNGV. The CDR3 extends over 15 amino acids. In DNA, the CDR3 is TGTGCCAGCAGCTTAGATCGTGGGGGGAAAGAGACCCAGTACTTC. It yields the protein CASSLDRGGKETQYF.

V gene TRBV30 combines with J gene TRBJ1-1, with 9 bases fitting TRBD1. V was pared by 2 bases and J by 5 bases, with 3 bases of the junction left unmatched. This CDR3 region has 13 residues. From germline, CDR1 is GTSNPN and CDR2 SVGIG (reference sequence). CDR3 sequence (DNA): TGTGCCTGGAGTTTCGGGACAGGGACTGAAGCTTTCTTT. Residues: CAWSFGTGTEAFF.